The source of this T cell receptor (beta chain) is a study of cytomegalovirus exposure and HLA in healthy donors. Overall study findings and caveats: In a later analysis, HLA-associated beta chains showed higher expansion and lower generation probabilities than comparable chains.

The PCR contained 60 Vbeta and 13 Jbeta primers. TCRdb keeps only in-frame clones here, not all; method: immunoSEQ multiplex PCR. The sample contains about 100,000 clones, less than 85% of which appear only once. Concerning this clone itself: Its cognate antigen is unknown.

J was trimmed by 1 base and V by 4 bases; bases with no gene match: 6. Germline assignment: CDR1 SGHDN and CDR2 FVKESK. The CDR3 runs 16 residues. Sample: PBMCs. This TCR came from a man between 18 and 29 years old in good health and CMV-seronegative. The chain joins TRBV14 to TRBJ2-5; 10 bases agree with TRBD2. The CDR3 spells CASSRAGGRSQETQYF. In DNA, the CDR3 is TGTGCCAGCAGCCGAGCGGGGGGGAGGAGCCAAGAGACCCAGTACTTC.